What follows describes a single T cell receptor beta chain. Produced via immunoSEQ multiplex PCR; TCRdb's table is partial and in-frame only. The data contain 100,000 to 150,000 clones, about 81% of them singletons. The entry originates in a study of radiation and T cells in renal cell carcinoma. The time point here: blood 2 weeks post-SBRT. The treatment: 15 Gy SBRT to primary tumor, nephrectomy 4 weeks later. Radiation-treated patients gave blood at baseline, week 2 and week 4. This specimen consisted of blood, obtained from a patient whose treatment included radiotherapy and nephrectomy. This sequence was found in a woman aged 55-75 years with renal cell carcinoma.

CDR3 sequence reads: CASSLPSFIMNTEAFF. The CDR3 DNA reads TGTGCCAGCAGTTTACCCTCATTTATTATGAACACTGAAGCTTTCTTT. The chain combines TRBV28 with TRBJ1-1; D unclear. V dropped 2 bases and J dropped 0 bases, with 13 bases sitting between them. Germline CDR1 MDHEN, CDR2 SYDVKM. The CDR3 length is 16 residues. The whole variable domain, filled in from reference TRBV28 and TRBJ1-1, reads DVKVTQSSRYLVKRTGEKVFLECVQDMDHENMFWYRQDPGLGLRLIYFSYDVKMKEKGDIPEGYSVSREKKERFSLILESASTNQTSMYLCASSLPSFIMNTEAFFGQGTRLTVV.